Following are 10 T cell receptor beta chains from one sample sequenced in a study of blood T cell repertoires in COVID-19. Profiled with immunoSEQ multiplex PCR; TCRdb holds only in-frame clones, not every one. The repertoire holds approximately 320,000 clones, with nearly 90% as singletons. Sequenced input: peripheral blood. These receptors came from a woman between 25 and 40 years old with COVID-19, enrolled during active disease.

V gene TRBV20-1 combines with J gene TRBJ2-7; 10 bases fit TRBD2. The CDR3 has 14 amino acids. Per germline, CDR1 DFQATT and CDR2 SNEGSKA (reference sequence). V dropped 3 bases and J dropped 2; count of bases not matched to a gene: 4. The CDR3 DNA sequence: TGCAGTGCTAGTTCACTAGCGGGAACCTACGAGCAGTACTTC. It translates to CSASSLAGTYEQYF.

The V call is TRBV6-1, the J call TRBJ1-4; D perhaps matches TRBD1 (6 bases). This CDR3 contains 15 residues. Trimming removed 2 bases at V and 8 bases at J, with 15 bases between. Germline-derived CDR1 and CDR2 are MNHNS and SASEGT. As DNA, the CDR3 is TGTGCCAGCAGTGAACCCCGGGGGGCAGAGGAAAAACTGTTTTTT. Encoded protein: CASSEPRGAEEKLFF.

V is TRBV6-5 and J is TRBJ1-1, with D tentatively TRBD1 (5 bases). Looked up from germline, CDR1 is MNHEY and CDR2 is SVGAGI. This CDR3 region has 12 residues. The ends were cut back, 7 bases at V and 3 bases at J, with 9 bases in the middle. CDR3 region: CASMKGYTEAFF. CDR3 nucleotide sequence: TGTGCCAGCATGAAGGGGTACACTGAAGCTTTCTTT.

J is TRBJ2-2 and V is TRBV14, with TRBD1 matching over 10 bases. V shed 0 bases, J shed 3 bases, and the junction held 10 bases outside the gene matches. This CDR3 has 19 amino acids. Per germline, CDR1 SGHDN and CDR2 FVKESK. CDR3 protein: CASSQDPKPGQGYTGELFF. CDR3 DNA sequence: TGTGCCAGCAGCCAAGACCCAAAGCCGGGACAGGGGTACACCGGGGAGCTGTTTTTT.

The chain links TRBV3-1 (or the pseudogene TRBV3-2) to TRBJ2-2, with TRBD2 as a possible D gene (6 bases). From germline, CDR1 is LGHDT and CDR2 YNNKEL (reference sequence). Trimming took off 1 base at V and 6 bases at J, with 12 bases between the two ends. The CDR3 consists of 15 residues. DNA of the CDR3: TGTGCCAGCAGCCAAGCCCCCGGGGGATCCGGGGAGCTGTTTTTT. Amino acids: CASSQAPGGSGELFF.

V gene TRBV27 combines with J gene TRBJ1-6, with TRBD1 as a possible D gene (6 bases). The CDR3 consists of 19 residues. Germline V gene data show CDR1 as MNHEY and CDR2 as SMNVEV (reference sequence). Trimming shortened V by 3 bases and J by 2 bases, and 20 bases separated the two germline ends. CDR3 bases: TGTGCCAGCAGTTTCGAGGGGGTCGTAATTAGCCCCTATAATTCACCCCTCCACTTT. Amino acids: CASSFEGVVISPYNSPLHF.

This chain joins TRBV4-2 and TRBJ1-3; D is undetermined. In germline, CDR1 is LGHNA, CDR2 YNFKEQ. V dropped 4 bases and J dropped 2 bases, with 9 bases sitting between them. The CDR3 totals 14 residues. The CDR3 protein is CASSPHGTGNTIYF. The CDR3 nucleotides read TGTGCCAGCAGCCCCCACGGGACTGGAAACACCATATATTTT.

This clone was found once. The rearrangement links TRBV7-9 to TRBJ1-6; the D gene is possibly TRBD1 (6 bases). The length of the CDR3 is 14 residues. Per germline, CDR1 SEHNR and CDR2 FQNEAQ (reference sequence). V lost 6 bases and J lost 7, with 13 bases in between. The CDR3 protein is CASSQTTGNSPLHF. CDR3 DNA: TGTGCCAGCAGTCAAACGACAGGAAATTCACCCCTCCACTTT.

Written as DNA, the CDR3 is TGTGCCAGCAGCTTGATGGGGACTACCGCAGATACGCAGTATTTT. This encodes CASSLMGTTADTQYF. The J gene is TRBJ2-3, the V gene TRBV5-6; 7 bases match TRBD2. V trimming: 1 base; J trimming: 4 bases; junction bases outside the gene matches: 6. CDR3 length: 15 amino acids. Germline-derived CDR1 and CDR2 are SGHDT and YYEEEE.

The chain recombines TRBV19 with TRBJ2-2; TRBD2 agrees at 14 bases. CDR1 and CDR2 (germline): LNHDA, SQIVND (reference sequence). V trimming: 4 bases; J trimming: 6 bases; junction bases outside the gene matches: 10. The CDR3 has 18 residues. The CDR3 DNA reads as TGTGCCAGTAGTACTTACGCGACTAGCGGGGGGGCGTCCGGGGAGCTGTTTTTT. Its translation: CASSTYATSGGASGELFF.